Listed below are T cell receptor beta chains from one sample, sequenced in a study of early T cells in non-severe SARS-CoV-2 infection. MiXCR, applied by TCRdb to the 5' RACE reads, yields one record per CDR3 protein. The table lists about 80,000 distinct CDR3 sequences, approximately 15% of them singletons, with about 3.1% in the top ten. The specimen was whole blood. The receptor source for this set is an adult who was a healthcare worker with PCR-confirmed SARS-CoV-2 infection or an uninfected control (not recorded which). Each CDR3 is given with its conserved first and last residue. The D gene is left open where the match is weak. Some rows have no size entry. The others give once, few or many, or a class for an expanded clone.

TRBD2	TRBV3-1	TRBJ2-5	few	TGTGCCAGCAGCCAAGATTACCCAGCGGGGGAGACCCAGTACTTC	CASSQDYPAGETQYF
-	TRBV3-1	TRBJ1-1	many	TGTGCCAGCACCGGGGGGACCACTGAAGCTTTCTTT	CASTGGTTEAFF
-	TRBV30	TRBJ1-2	-	TGTGCCTGCCTCCGCCGCCCGGGTACGGGCTATGGCTACACCTTC	CACLRRPGTGYGYTF
-	TRBV7-9	TRBJ2-3	few	TGTGCCAGCAGCTTTGGCGGGATTAGCACAGATACGCAGTATTTT	CASSFGGISTDTQYF
-	TRBV24-1	TRBJ2-3	once	TGTGCCACCAGTGAGGGGGGCCCAGATACGCAGTATTTT	CATSEGGPDTQYF
-	TRBV11-2	TRBJ2-7	-	TGTGCCAGCAGCTTAGTTTGGGCTCTCTCCTACGAGCAGTACTTC	CASSLVWALSYEQYF
TRBD1	TRBV30	TRBJ1-2	-	TGTGCCTGGAGTGACAGGGGGCAAGGCTATGGCTACACCTTC	CAWSDRGQGYGYTF
-	TRBV9	TRBJ2-2	many	TGTGCCAGCAGCGTAGTAAGTGGGGACGGGGAGCTGTTTTTT	CASSVVSGDGELFF
-	TRBV20-1	TRBJ2-3	-	TGCAGTGCTAGAGCATCCCCCCAGGTTACGCAGTATTTT	CSARASPQVTQYF
TRBD2	TRBV12-3/TRBV12-4	TRBJ2-7	few	TGTGCCAGCAGTTTACGGAGCGGGAGTCACCACGAGCAGTACTTC	CASSLRSGSHHEQYF
-	TRBV2	TRBJ2-7	-	TGTGCCAGCAGTGCCGATAGCGAGCAGTACTTC	CASSADSEQYF
-	TRBV3-1	TRBJ1-5	-	TGTGCCAGCAGCTCTGCTAGCAATCAGCCCCAGCATTTT	CASSSASNQPQHF
TRBD2	TRBV20-1	TRBJ2-7	-	TGCAGTGCTCGAACCCCACTAGCGGGAGGGCCGGAGCAGTACTTC	CSARTPLAGGPEQYF
-	TRBV6-1	TRBJ1-1	many	TGTGCCAGCAGTCTAGGGGGGGGCACTGAAGCTTTCTTT	CASSLGGGTEAFF
TRBD2	TRBV20-1	TRBJ2-5	-	TGCAGTGCTAGAGATCCTAGCGGCGCGGGGGAGACCCAGTACTTC	CSARDPSGAGETQYF
TRBD2	TRBV12-3/TRBV12-4	TRBJ2-7	-	TGTGCCAGCAGAACAGGACTAGACACGTTTGAGCAGTACTTC	CASRTGLDTFEQYF
TRBD1	TRBV15	TRBJ2-3	-	TGTGCCACCAGCAGGAGGACAGGGGGGACAGATACGCAGTATTTT	CATSRRTGGTDTQYF
-	TRBV5-1	TRBJ2-7	-	TGCGCCAGTAGCTTGGGAGGGACAACAACCTACGAGCAGTACTTC	CASSLGGTTTYEQYF
-	TRBV3-1	TRBJ1-1	few	TGTGCCAGCAGCCAAGATTATGGAGCGGGAGCTTTCTTT	CASSQDYGAGAFF
-	TRBV11-2	TRBJ1-1	few	TGTGCCAGCAGCCTAGGAGGAGGGTGGATGAACACTGAAGCTTTCTTT	CASSLGGGWMNTEAFF
-	TRBV24-1	TRBJ2-5	few	TGTGCCACCGCGAGGGGAGCTAGTCCAGAGACCCAGTACTTC	CATARGASPETQYF
-	TRBV19	TRBJ2-2	-	TGTGCCAGTAGTATAGGCGGACGGAGCACCGGGGAGCTGTTTTTT	CASSIGGRSTGELFF
-	TRBV20-1	TRBJ1-5	few	TGCAGTGCTAGGGCTACCGGGACAAGCAATCAGCCCCAGCATTTT	CSARATGTSNQPQHF
-	TRBV5-1	TRBJ1-3	-	TGCGCCAGCAGCTTGGGCGCGGGAATCTCCTCTGGAAACACCATATATTTT	CASSLGAGISSGNTIYF
TRBD2	TRBV6-2/TRBV6-3	TRBJ2-1	-	TGTGCCAGCCTCCGGGACTACTACAATGAGCAGTTCTTC	CASLRDYYNEQFF
-	TRBV19	TRBJ2-1	few	TGTGCCAGTAGTATCGGGGCGGGAAGCTCCTACAATGAGCAGTTCTTC	CASSIGAGSSYNEQFF
-	TRBV28	TRBJ1-1	few	TGTGCCAGCAGTTTAGATACAGGGATGAACACTGAAGCTTTCTTT	CASSLDTGMNTEAFF
TRBD1	TRBV5-4	TRBJ2-5	-	TGTGCCAGCAGCTCCTCCAAGGGGGCCCAAGAGACCCAGTACTTC	CASSSSKGAQETQYF
-	TRBV10-3	TRBJ2-7	-	TGTGCCATCAGGAGGGACAGAGGGACTTCCTACGAGCAGTACTTC	CAIRRDRGTSYEQYF
-	TRBV29-1	TRBJ1-1	few	TGCAGCGTTGAAGAGGGGAAGAACACTGAAGCTTTCTTT	CSVEEGKNTEAFF
-	TRBV3-1	TRBJ2-7	-	TGTGCCAGCAGCCAAGATAAGGGGGGCCTCGATAGCGAGCAGTACTTC	CASSQDKGGLDSEQYF
TRBD1	TRBV4-2	TRBJ1-1	-	TGTGCCAGCAGCCAAGAGACAGGGATGAACACTGAAGCTTTCTTT	CASSQETGMNTEAFF
TRBD1	TRBV6-2/TRBV6-3	TRBJ1-1	few	TGTGCCAGCAGTTACACTACGGGACAGGGGGTATGGTCGGACACTGAAGCTTTCTTT	CASSYTTGQGVWSDTEAFF
-	TRBV2	TRBJ2-1	-	TGTGCCATCCAGGATGCGGGCCGTAGGGGGAATGAGCAGTTCTTC	CAIQDAGRRGNEQFF
TRBD2	TRBV3-1	TRBJ2-2	few	TGTGCCAGCAGCCAAGATACTAGCGGGAGGGAAACCGGGGAGCTGTTTTTT	CASSQDTSGRETGELFF
TRBD2	TRBV5-1	TRBJ2-3	few	TGCGCCAGCAGCCTATGGACTAGCGGGAGGGCCGTTGCAGATACGCAGTATTTT	CASSLWTSGRAVADTQYF
TRBD2	TRBV7-9	TRBJ2-5	few	TGTGCCAGCAGCTTAATAGCGGGGGCTGGTGAGACCCAGTACTTC	CASSLIAGAGETQYF
TRBD2	TRBV28	TRBJ2-7	few	TGTGCCAGCAGTTTTGAGCTAGCGGGGGGCCCTAACTCCTACGAGCAGTACTTC	CASSFELAGGPNSYEQYF
-	TRBV28	TRBJ2-2	-	TGTGCCAGCAGTCTATCCCGCAGTGGGGGTGAGGAGCTGTTTTTT	CASSLSRSGGEELFF
-	TRBV2	TRBJ2-5	-	TGTGCCAGCGGGGGGACACAAGAGACCCAGTACTTC	CASGGTQETQYF
TRBD1	TRBV11-3	TRBJ1-6	-	TGTGCCAGCAGCTTATTGGGACAGGGGTATTCACCCCTCCACTTT	CASSLLGQGYSPLHF
TRBD2	TRBV28	TRBJ2-7	-	TGTGCCGAAATGGCTAGCGGGGGTTCCTACGAGCAGTACTTC	CAEMASGGSYEQYF
-	TRBV7-6	TRBJ2-5	few	TGTGCCAGCAGCTACGACGGCCAAGAGACCCAGTACTTC	CASSYDGQETQYF
TRBD1	TRBV7-9	TRBJ1-6	-	TGTGCCAGCAGCCCCGGTAGGGGGCAGGGGGCCTATAATTCACCCCTCCACTTT	CASSPGRGQGAYNSPLHF
-	TRBV3-1	TRBJ1-5	-	TGTGCCAGCAGCCAAGATAGACGAGGCAATCAGCCCCAGCATTTT	CASSQDRRGNQPQHF
TRBD1	TRBV5-5	TRBJ2-3	-	TGTGCCAGCAGCTTGGTTGGTAGGGGGCATTCAGATACGCAGTATTTT	CASSLVGRGHSDTQYF
-	TRBV6-5	TRBJ2-7	few	TGTGCCAGCAGTTACACCGGCAGGCTGGTCGAGCAGTACTTC	CASSYTGRLVEQYF
TRBD1	TRBV18	TRBJ2-1	few	TGTGCCAGCTCAAGGGACAGGGGGCCTACGGTTGAGCAGTTCTTC	CASSRDRGPTVEQFF
-	TRBV5-6	TRBJ2-1	-	TGTGCCAGTGAATCTTGGGGGGAGCCCTACAATGAGCAGTTCTTC	CASESWGEPYNEQFF
-	TRBV20-1	TRBJ2-5	few	TGCAGTGCTAGAGAGATTGAGGAGACCCAGTACTTC	CSAREIEETQYF